These T cell receptor beta chains were read from a single sample in a study of T cells in Graves' hyperthyroidism and ophthalmopathy. TCRdb used MiXCR to reprocess the multiplex PCR reads, holding one entry per CDR3 protein. The sample has 280,000 or so distinct CDR3 sequences, approximately 26% seen once. Material for sequencing was blood. These receptors all come from a man aged 35 to 55 with Graves' hyperthyroidism that later progressed to Graves' ophthalmopathy. CDR3s include the opening cysteine and the closing phenylalanine or tryptophan. D genes are given only for firm matches. Clone size is stated in some rows and not others, as once, few, many or a class when expanded.

abundance	d_gene	v_gene	len	j_gene	CDR3nt	CDR3aa
many	NA	TRBV10-3	13	TRBJ1-5	TGTGCCATCAGTGATAAGGGGAATCAGCCCCAGCATTTT	CAISDKGNQPQHF
NA	NA	TRBV7-2	14	TRBJ2-7	TGTGCCAGCAGCTCGCGACAGGTTCTTGGCGAGCAGTACTTC	CASSSRQVLGEQYF
NA	NA	TRBV24-1	15	TRBJ2-5	TGTGCCACCAGTGACCCCGAGGGGGGACGCGAGACCCAGTACTTC	CATSDPEGGRETQYF
many	NA	TRBV20-1	16	TRBJ2-7	TGCAGTGCTAGAGATGGGTGGGGGGTCGGGACCTACGAGCAGTACTTC	CSARDGWGVGTYEQYF
many	NA	TRBV2	12	TRBJ1-5	TGTGCCAGCGGGGGTCGTGGTCAGCCCCAGCATTTT	CASGGRGQPQHF
few	NA	TRBV5-1	16	TRBJ1-2	TGCGCCAGCAGCTTTTTGCAGGGCCCATCTAACTATGGCTACACCTTC	CASSFLQGPSNYGYTF
many	NA	TRBV6-1	13	TRBJ2-4	TGTGCCAGCAGCGCATATAAGGGAAACATTCAGTACTTC	CASSAYKGNIQYF
NA	NA	TRBV3-1	15	TRBJ2-7	TGTGCCAGCAGCCAAGATATTTTTGGGGGCTACGAGCAGTACTTC	CASSQDIFGGYEQYF
NA	NA	TRBV20-1	12	TRBJ1-5	TGCAGTGCTCGGGGGGAGTCTCAGCCCCAGCATTTT	CSARGESQPQHF
many	TRBD1	TRBV11-3	14	TRBJ2-7	TGTGCCAGCAGCATCGACAGGGCCAACTACGAGCAGTACTTC	CASSIDRANYEQYF
many	NA	TRBV25-1	14	TRBJ1-1	TGTGCCAGCAGTTCCGGACACGATAACACTGAAGCTTTCTTT	CASSSGHDNTEAFF
many	TRBD2	TRBV2	16	TRBJ2-7	TGTGCCAGCAGGTGGGCTAGCGGGAGGGGAGGGCTCGAGCAGTACTTC	CASRWASGRGGLEQYF
many	NA	TRBV29-1	14	TRBJ2-5	TGCAGCGCCGCTCGGCCGTCGAACGAAGAGACCCAGTACTTC	CSAARPSNEETQYF
many	NA	TRBV20-1	14	TRBJ1-5	TGCAGTGCTAGACGCGGGAATAGCAATCAGCCCCAGCATTTT	CSARRGNSNQPQHF
NA	TRBD1	TRBV7-8	17	TRBJ1-2	TGTGCCAGCAGCTCGGAAAGGACAGGGGGTAATAACTATGGCTACACCTTC	CASSSERTGGNNYGYTF
NA	NA	TRBV12-3/TRBV12-4	14	TRBJ2-7	TGTGCCAGCACCCCAGGGGCAACTGACTACGAGCAGTACTTC	CASTPGATDYEQYF